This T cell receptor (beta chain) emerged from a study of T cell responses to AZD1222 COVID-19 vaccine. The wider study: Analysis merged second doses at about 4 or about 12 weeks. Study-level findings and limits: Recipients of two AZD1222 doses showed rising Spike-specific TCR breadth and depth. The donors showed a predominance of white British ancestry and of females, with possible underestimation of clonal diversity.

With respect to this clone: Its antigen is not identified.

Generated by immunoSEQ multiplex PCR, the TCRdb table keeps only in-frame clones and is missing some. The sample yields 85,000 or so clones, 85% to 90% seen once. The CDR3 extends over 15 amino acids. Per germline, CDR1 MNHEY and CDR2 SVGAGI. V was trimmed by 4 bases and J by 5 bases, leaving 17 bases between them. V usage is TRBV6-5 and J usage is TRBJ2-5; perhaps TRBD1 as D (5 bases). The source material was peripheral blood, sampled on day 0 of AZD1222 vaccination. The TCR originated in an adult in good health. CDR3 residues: CASSSSGLLGETQYF. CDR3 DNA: TGTGCCAGCAGTTCCTCAGGGCTCTTGGGGGAGACCCAGTACTTC.